This is a list of T cell receptor beta chains from one sample in a study of cytomegalovirus exposure and HLA in healthy donors. Clones were sequenced by immunoSEQ multiplex PCR, and TCRdb holds only the in-frame ones, with some missing. The sample includes roughly 150,000 clones, 85% of them seen just once. Specimen: PBMCs. The receptors originated from a man younger than 45 in good health and CMV-seropositive. Each CDR3 is given with its conserved first and last residue. Fields, in order: CDR3 length, V gene, D gene, clone size, J gene, CDR3 DNA, CDR3 protein. A D gene is named only where the DNA matches it firmly. The size of a clone is reported for some rows only, either as once, few or many, or as a class for expanded clones.

CDR3 length: 12
V gene: TRBV6-5
D gene: NA
clone size: few
J gene: TRBJ1-2
CDR3 DNA: TGTGCCAGCAGTTACGTCGGGAATGGCTACACCTTC
CDR3 protein: CASSYVGNGYTF

CDR3 length: 19
V gene: TRBV30
D gene: NA
clone size: once
J gene: TRBJ2-3
CDR3 DNA: TGTGCCTGGAGTGTATGGGGACGGGGGAGAAGGGGGCCCACAGATACGCAGTATTTT
CDR3 protein: CAWSVWGRGRRGPTDTQYF

CDR3 length: 14
V gene: TRBV19
D gene: NA
clone size: NA
J gene: TRBJ1-5
CDR3 DNA: TGTGCCAGTAGTATGAGACTTCACAATCAGCCCCAGCATTTT
CDR3 protein: CASSMRLHNQPQHF

CDR3 length: 16
V gene: TRBV19
D gene: TRBD1
clone size: NA
J gene: TRBJ2-7
CDR3 DNA: TGTGCCAGTAGTATAGTAGTAGGGACAGGGCGGTACGAGCAGTACTTC
CDR3 protein: CASSIVVGTGRYEQYF

CDR3 length: 13
V gene: TRBV5-4
D gene: TRBD2
clone size: NA
J gene: TRBJ2-1
CDR3 DNA: TGTGCCAGCAGCATCGGCGGGAGCCATGAGCAGTTCTTC
CDR3 protein: CASSIGGSHEQFF

CDR3 length: 19
V gene: TRBV4-3
D gene: TRBD1
clone size: NA
J gene: TRBJ2-2
CDR3 DNA: TGCGCCAGCAGCCCAAGGGTGGGCCCCGGGACAGATTGGGCCGGGGAGCTGTTTTTT
CDR3 protein: CASSPRVGPGTDWAGELFF

CDR3 length: 12
V gene: TRBV29-1
D gene: NA
clone size: NA
J gene: TRBJ1-5
CDR3 DNA: TGCAGCGTGGCGGTGGGCAATCAGCCCCAGCATTTT
CDR3 protein: CSVAVGNQPQHF

CDR3 length: 15
V gene: TRBV6-6
D gene: NA
clone size: NA
J gene: TRBJ1-3
CDR3 DNA: TGTGCCAGCATCCCCCCCGGGGGACTAGGTAGCACCATATATTTT
CDR3 protein: CASIPPGGLGSTIYF

CDR3 length: 14
V gene: TRBV11-3
D gene: TRBD1
clone size: NA
J gene: TRBJ2-6
CDR3 DNA: TGTGCCAGCAGGACAGGGTCTGGGGCCAACGTCCTGACTTTC
CDR3 protein: CASRTGSGANVLTF

CDR3 length: 14
V gene: TRBV9
D gene: NA
clone size: few
J gene: TRBJ2-2
CDR3 DNA: TGTGCCAGCAGCGTAGGGCGGGTCCCCGGGGAGCTGTTTTTT
CDR3 protein: CASSVGRVPGELFF

CDR3 length: 14
V gene: TRBV7-9
D gene: NA
clone size: few
J gene: TRBJ1-5
CDR3 DNA: TGTGCCAGCAGCCAAACAGGGTCCCGACAGCCCCAGCATTTT
CDR3 protein: CASSQTGSRQPQHF

CDR3 length: 15
V gene: TRBV27
D gene: TRBD1
clone size: NA
J gene: TRBJ1-1
CDR3 DNA: TGTGCCAGCAGTTCACTCGGGACAGGGAGCACTGAAGCTTTCTTT
CDR3 protein: CASSSLGTGSTEAFF

CDR3 length: 15
V gene: TRBV9
D gene: TRBD2
clone size: NA
J gene: TRBJ2-1
CDR3 DNA: TGTGCCAGCAGCACTAGCGGGAGTAAATACAATGAGCAGTTCTTC
CDR3 protein: CASSTSGSKYNEQFF

CDR3 length: 14
V gene: TRBV5-1
D gene: TRBD1
clone size: NA
J gene: TRBJ1-2
CDR3 DNA: TGCGCCAGCAGCTTGACAGGGGGAAACTATGGCTACACCTTC
CDR3 protein: CASSLTGGNYGYTF

CDR3 length: 12
V gene: TRBV12-5
D gene: TRBD1
clone size: NA
J gene: TRBJ2-3
CDR3 DNA: TGTGCTAGTGGATGGGGGACAGGGGGCTTGTATTTT
CDR3 protein: CASGWGTGGLYF

CDR3 length: 13
V gene: TRBV19
D gene: TRBD1
clone size: NA
J gene: TRBJ1-1
CDR3 DNA: TGTGCCAGTAGTAACGGACAGGGTGCTGAAGCTTTCTTT
CDR3 protein: CASSNGQGAEAFF

CDR3 length: 15
V gene: TRBV7-9
D gene: NA
clone size: NA
J gene: TRBJ1-1
CDR3 DNA: TGTGCCAGCAGCCCCCAGGATCAAGGGGCCGCTGAAGCTTTCTTT
CDR3 protein: CASSPQDQGAAEAFF

CDR3 length: 14
V gene: TRBV16
D gene: NA
clone size: NA
J gene: TRBJ2-1
CDR3 DNA: TGTGCCAGCAGCCAATTAAGCGGAAACAATGAGCAGTTCTTC
CDR3 protein: CASSQLSGNNEQFF

CDR3 length: 14
V gene: TRBV5-6
D gene: NA
clone size: few
J gene: TRBJ1-1
CDR3 DNA: TGTGCCAGCAACCGACATGGCACCCTCAGTGAAGCTTTCTTT
CDR3 protein: CASNRHGTLSEAFF

CDR3 length: 17
V gene: TRBV19
D gene: TRBD1
clone size: NA
J gene: TRBJ1-2
CDR3 DNA: TGTGCCAGTAGTATAGTAGGGGCCTCAGACAGGGCGTATGGCTACACCTTC
CDR3 protein: CASSIVGASDRAYGYTF

CDR3 length: 14
V gene: TRBV7-2
D gene: TRBD2
clone size: NA
J gene: TRBJ2-7
CDR3 DNA: TGTGCCAGCAGCAGGACTAGCGGGAGCTACGAGCAGTACTTC
CDR3 protein: CASSRTSGSYEQYF

CDR3 length: 15
V gene: TRBV11-3
D gene: TRBD1
clone size: once
J gene: TRBJ1-4
CDR3 DNA: TGTGCCAGCAGCCGACAGGGGGCGTCTAATGAAAAACTGTTTTTT
CDR3 protein: CASSRQGASNEKLFF

CDR3 length: 14
V gene: TRBV5-4
D gene: TRBD1
clone size: few
J gene: TRBJ1-1
CDR3 DNA: TGTGCCAGCAGCTTCGGGACAGCGAACACTGAAGCTTTCTTT
CDR3 protein: CASSFGTANTEAFF

CDR3 length: 14
V gene: TRBV11-1
D gene: NA
clone size: NA
J gene: TRBJ2-1
CDR3 DNA: TGTGCCAGCGCGGGATGGGTAGCGGACAATGAGCAGTTCTTC
CDR3 protein: CASAGWVADNEQFF

CDR3 length: 14
V gene: TRBV27
D gene: TRBD2
clone size: NA
J gene: TRBJ2-7
CDR3 DNA: TGTGCCAGCTCTAGAGGGACTACTACCTACGAGCAGTACTTC
CDR3 protein: CASSRGTTTYEQYF

CDR3 length: 14
V gene: TRBV11-2
D gene: NA
clone size: NA
J gene: TRBJ2-2
CDR3 DNA: TGTGCCAGCAGCTTCGATCTAAACACCGGGGAGCTGTTTTTT
CDR3 protein: CASSFDLNTGELFF

CDR3 length: 12
V gene: TRBV7-2
D gene: NA
clone size: NA
J gene: TRBJ2-7
CDR3 DNA: TGTGCCAGCAGCTTCCGGGACAACGAGCAGTACTTC
CDR3 protein: CASSFRDNEQYF

CDR3 length: 16
V gene: TRBV18
D gene: TRBD1
clone size: NA
J gene: TRBJ1-3
CDR3 DNA: TGTGCCAGCTCTGTACAAGGACAGGGGTCTGGAAACACCATATATTTT
CDR3 protein: CASSVQGQGSGNTIYF

CDR3 length: 13
V gene: TRBV28
D gene: NA
clone size: once
J gene: TRBJ2-5
CDR3 DNA: TGTGCCAGCAGTCCCTCGAGGATGGAGACCCAGTACTTC
CDR3 protein: CASSPSRMETQYF

CDR3 length: 14
V gene: TRBV28
D gene: NA
clone size: NA
J gene: TRBJ2-7
CDR3 DNA: TGTGCCAGCAGTTTGGTAGGGGATAATTCAGAGCAGTACTTC
CDR3 protein: CASSLVGDNSEQYF

CDR3 length: 14
V gene: TRBV14
D gene: NA
clone size: once
J gene: TRBJ1-2
CDR3 DNA: TGTGCCAGCAGCTCTAATGGCAGGCGATATGGCTACACCTTC
CDR3 protein: CASSSNGRRYGYTF

CDR3 length: 13
V gene: TRBV19
D gene: TRBD1
clone size: NA
J gene: TRBJ1-2
CDR3 DNA: TGTGCCAGTGGGGGGACAGTTTTAGGAGGCTACACCTTC
CDR3 protein: CASGGTVLGGYTF

CDR3 length: 16
V gene: TRBV7-9
D gene: TRBD2
clone size: NA
J gene: TRBJ2-3
CDR3 DNA: TGTGCCAGCAGCTTAGGGGCTAGCGGGAGCACAGATACGCAGTATTTT
CDR3 protein: CASSLGASGSTDTQYF

CDR3 length: 14
V gene: TRBV10-3
D gene: NA
clone size: NA
J gene: TRBJ2-7
CDR3 DNA: TGTGCCTCCGCCCAACGGGGGAGCTCCTACGAGCAGTACTTC
CDR3 protein: CASAQRGSSYEQYF

CDR3 length: 15
V gene: TRBV9
D gene: TRBD2
clone size: NA
J gene: TRBJ2-1
CDR3 DNA: TGTGCCAGCAGCATTAGCGGGAGTCGTTACAATGAGCAGTTCTTC
CDR3 protein: CASSISGSRYNEQFF

CDR3 length: 13
V gene: TRBV27
D gene: NA
clone size: NA
J gene: TRBJ1-3
CDR3 DNA: TGTGCCAGCAGTTTAGCCAGAGGAAACACCATATATTTT
CDR3 protein: CASSLARGNTIYF

CDR3 length: 15
V gene: TRBV7-9
D gene: TRBD2
clone size: NA
J gene: TRBJ2-7
CDR3 DNA: TGTGCCAGCAGCTCTAGCGGGAGGCCCACCTACGAGCAGTACTTC
CDR3 protein: CASSSSGRPTYEQYF

CDR3 length: 16
V gene: TRBV2
D gene: TRBD1
clone size: NA
J gene: TRBJ2-1
CDR3 DNA: TGTGCCAGCAGTGATACAGGGGCGAGCTCCTACAATGAGCAGTTCTTC
CDR3 protein: CASSDTGASSYNEQFF

CDR3 length: 15
V gene: TRBV27
D gene: NA
clone size: NA
J gene: TRBJ2-1
CDR3 DNA: TGTGCCAGCACCCCTGGTCGCGGGATTTTCCAAACGCAGTTCTTC
CDR3 protein: CASTPGRGIFQTQFF

CDR3 length: 14
V gene: TRBV7-9
D gene: NA
clone size: NA
J gene: TRBJ2-7
CDR3 DNA: TGTGCCAGCTCGTGGTCCGGGAACCTGGGCGAGCAGTACTTC
CDR3 protein: CASSWSGNLGEQYF

CDR3 length: 15
V gene: TRBV19
D gene: TRBD2
clone size: NA
J gene: TRBJ2-3
CDR3 DNA: TGTGCCAGTATGGGACTAGCGGGCCGCACAGATACGCAGTATTTT
CDR3 protein: CASMGLAGRTDTQYF

CDR3 length: 15
V gene: TRBV13
D gene: NA
clone size: NA
J gene: TRBJ2-1
CDR3 DNA: TGTGCCAGCAGCTCCGTCCGGGCGGGTGTAAATGAGCAGTTCTTC
CDR3 protein: CASSSVRAGVNEQFF

CDR3 length: 15
V gene: TRBV19
D gene: NA
clone size: NA
J gene: TRBJ2-7
CDR3 DNA: TGTGCCAGTAGTACCCCCGATGGCGGGCCGGGCGAGCAGTACTTC
CDR3 protein: CASSTPDGGPGEQYF

CDR3 length: 16
V gene: TRBV4-3
D gene: TRBD2
clone size: NA
J gene: TRBJ2-5
CDR3 DNA: TGCGCCAGCAGCCAAATGGGGGGGGGAGTTAAAGAGACCCAGTACTTC
CDR3 protein: CASSQMGGGVKETQYF

CDR3 length: 14
V gene: TRBV4-2
D gene: NA
clone size: NA
J gene: TRBJ1-1
CDR3 DNA: TGTGCCAGCAGAGTTAACAGCGGGTACACTGAAGCTTTCTTT
CDR3 protein: CASRVNSGYTEAFF

CDR3 length: 21
V gene: TRBV4-3
D gene: NA
clone size: NA
J gene: TRBJ2-3
CDR3 DNA: TGCGCCAGCAGCCAAGAAGAAACAGGGATAGATAGTACGTCTAGCACAGATACGCAGTATTTT
CDR3 protein: CASSQEETGIDSTSSTDTQYF

CDR3 length: 15
V gene: TRBV18
D gene: NA
clone size: NA
J gene: TRBJ2-7
CDR3 DNA: TGTGCCAGCTCACCACCTTCGCTAGCTGGCTACGAGCAGTACTTC
CDR3 protein: CASSPPSLAGYEQYF

CDR3 length: 15
V gene: TRBV6-1
D gene: TRBD1
clone size: once
J gene: TRBJ1-4
CDR3 DNA: TGTGCCACCTCTACCCGGGACAGTGCCAATGAAAAACTGTTTTTT
CDR3 protein: CATSTRDSANEKLFF

CDR3 length: 13
V gene: TRBV7-3
D gene: NA
clone size: NA
J gene: TRBJ2-1
CDR3 DNA: TGTGCCAGCAGCTCAGGGTACTACAATGAGCAGTTCTTC
CDR3 protein: CASSSGYYNEQFF

CDR3 length: 20
V gene: TRBV27
D gene: NA
clone size: NA
J gene: TRBJ2-3
CDR3 DNA: TGTGCCAGCAGTAGAGCCTCCCCGGTCACGGACCACCCTCGGGGAGATACGCAGTATTTT
CDR3 protein: CASSRASPVTDHPRGDTQYF

CDR3 length: 12
V gene: TRBV6-1
D gene: NA
clone size: NA
J gene: TRBJ1-4
CDR3 DNA: TGTGCCAGCAGCCAGGGAGGGGAAAAACTGTTTTTT
CDR3 protein: CASSQGGEKLFF

CDR3 length: 17
V gene: TRBV6-1
D gene: NA
clone size: NA
J gene: TRBJ2-5
CDR3 DNA: TGTGCCAGCAGTGACCTAGTACGTGGGAGTCGTCAAGAGACCCAGTACTTC
CDR3 protein: CASSDLVRGSRQETQYF

CDR3 length: 15
V gene: TRBV18
D gene: NA
clone size: NA
J gene: TRBJ2-1
CDR3 DNA: TGTGCCAGCTCACCACTCGCGGATACCTACAATGAGCAGTTCTTC
CDR3 protein: CASSPLADTYNEQFF

CDR3 length: 14
V gene: TRBV9
D gene: NA
clone size: once
J gene: TRBJ1-1
CDR3 DNA: TGTGCCAGCAGCCCTAACAGGGTGGGATCTGAAGCTTTCTTT
CDR3 protein: CASSPNRVGSEAFF

CDR3 length: 19
V gene: TRBV7-3
D gene: NA
clone size: NA
J gene: TRBJ2-6
CDR3 DNA: TGTGCCAGCAGCTTAGATGGGGGCCCCTTCCTCTCTGGGGCCAACGTCCTGACTTTC
CDR3 protein: CASSLDGGPFLSGANVLTF

CDR3 length: 14
V gene: TRBV5-1
D gene: NA
clone size: NA
J gene: TRBJ2-7
CDR3 DNA: TGCGCCAGCAGATACAGGGACGGCTCCTACGAGCAGTACTTC
CDR3 protein: CASRYRDGSYEQYF